The 14 T cell receptor beta chains below all came from one sample that was sequenced in a study of shared clonotypes between healthy human individuals. Clones were read by immunoSEQ multiplex PCR, and TCRdb kept only the in-frame ones, dropping some. The table records approximately 340,000 clones, more than 60% of them present only once. The sample comprised memory CD4+ T cells sorted from blood. Subset described: CD45RA-negative fraction. The origin of the receptors is a man aged 30 to 39 in good health.

This clone has ten or more counts. The rearrangement links TRBV6-5 to TRBJ2-7; D remains ambiguous. V lost 10 bases and J 2 bases, leaving 12 bases between the germline ends. Germline V gives CDR1 MNHEY, CDR2 SVGAGI. The CDR3 consists of 12 residues. This CDR3 is CATRIATYEQYF. The CDR3 nucleotides are TGTGCCACCCGAATCGCGACCTACGAGCAGTACTTC.

This chain joins TRBV4-3 and TRBJ1-2; D is undetermined. The CDR3 runs to 15 residues. Trimming cost V 1 base and J 1 base, with 10 bases left between them. The germline V gene encodes CDR1 LGHNA and CDR2 YSLEER. In DNA, the CDR3 is TGCGCCAGCAGCCAAGTTGTGAAGCGTAACTATGGCTACACCTTC. It codes for CASSQVVKRNYGYTF.

This rearrangement joins TRBV7-6 to TRBJ2-7; 7 positions match TRBD2. After removal of 2 bases from V and 4 bases from J, the junction contained 11 bases not matched to a gene. The length of the CDR3 is 16 residues. The germline V gene encodes CDR1 SGHVS and CDR2 FNYEAQ. CDR3 nucleotide sequence: TGTGCCAGCAGCTTAAGGCCAGCGGGAAACGGGTACGAGCAGTACTTC. Encoded protein: CASSLRPAGNGYEQYF.

This clone was counted once. The chain joins TRBV14 to TRBJ2-4; D is unresolved. The CDR3 is 14 amino acids. The germline V gene encodes CDR1 SGHDN and CDR2 FVKESK. V lost 1 base to trimming and J lost 6 bases, with 10 bases between them. The CDR3 here is CASSQGLSPNIQYF. In nucleotides, the CDR3 is TGTGCCAGCAGCCAAGGACTGTCCCCAAACATTCAGTACTTC.

This clone was seen once. The gene calls are TRBV7-2 and TRBJ2-1; 9 nucleotides align to TRBD2. V lost 5 bases to trimming and J lost 0 bases; unmatched junction nucleotides: 5. Germline CDR1 and CDR2: SGHTA and FQGNSA. The CDR3 has 16 residues. The CDR3 sequence: CASSAVSGGSYNEQFF. The CDR3, as DNA: TGTGCCAGCAGCGCCGTTAGCGGGGGCTCCTACAATGAGCAGTTCTTC. The full variable domain, with the rest looked up from reference TRBV7-2 and TRBJ2-1, is GAGVSQSPSNKVTEKGKDVELRCDPISGHTALYWYRQSLGQGLEFLIYFQGNSAPDKSGLPSDRFSAERTGGSVSTLTIQRTQQEDSAVYLCASSAVSGGSYNEQFFGPGTRLTVL.

This chain joins TRBV5-5 and TRBJ1-1; D may be TRBD1 (5 bases). CDR1 is SGHKS, CDR2 YYEKEE, per germline (reference sequence). This CDR3 region has 17 residues. V lost 4 bases and J lost 3, with 22 bases in between. The CDR3 DNA reads as TGTGCCAGCAGCCCGCGACGTACGGGGGGTGGGTACACTGAAGCTTTCTTT. Protein product: CASSPRRTGGGYTEAFF.

V is TRBV10-1 and J is TRBJ2-7; TRBD2 agrees at 9 bases. V dropped 0 bases and J dropped 2; count of bases not matched to a gene: 2. Germline CDR1 WNHNN, CDR2 SYGVQD (reference sequence). This CDR3 region has 15 residues. CDR3 DNA: TGCGCCAGCAGTGAGTCGACTAGCGGACCCTACGAGCAGTACTTC. Protein product: CASSESTSGPYEQYF.

A few counts support this clone. The chain joins TRBV28 to TRBJ1-5, with 10 bases aligning to TRBD1. CDR1 MDHEN and CDR2 SYDVKM come from the germline V gene. Trimming took 5 bases from V and 2 from J; bases not matched to a gene: 9. The CDR3 length is 17 residues. The CDR3 protein is CASSIQSGTGGNQPQHF. In nucleotides, the CDR3 is TGTGCCAGCAGTATACAATCCGGGACAGGGGGCAATCAGCCCCAGCATTTT.

V and J are TRBV6-5 and TRBJ2-2, with D unclear. The CDR3 length is 16 residues. Trimming pared 2 bases from V and 5 bases from J, leaving 15 bases between. Germline values: CDR1 MNHEY, CDR2 SVGAGI. The CDR3 DNA reads as TGTGCCAGCAGTTACCAGAGCGCGAGTATGACCGGGGAGCTGTTTTTT. Translating gives CASSYQSASMTGELFF.

Comments on this clone: The same CDR3 also results from other DNA sequences found in this sample. This chain connects TRBV2 to TRBJ2-7; D uncertain. Germline V gene sequence: CDR1 SNHLY, CDR2 FYNNEI. This CDR3 has 12 amino acids. V was pared by 3 bases and J by 3 bases, with 6 bases between. Written as DNA, the CDR3 is TGTGCCAGCAGTGACGGCGGCTACGAGCAGTACTTC. Amino acids: CASSDGGYEQYF.

The chain employs TRBV10-3 and TRBJ2-7, with a possible D match to TRBD1 (6 bases). The germline V gene has CDR1 ENHRY and CDR2 SYGVKD. The CDR3 is made up of 14 amino acids. The V and J ends lost 3 bases and 6 bases respectively, with 15 bases between them. The CDR3 region is CAISDLGGWAEQYF. The CDR3 nucleotides read TGTGCCATCAGTGATTTAGGGGGTTGGGCCGAGCAGTACTTC.

The gene calls are TRBV11-2 and TRBJ2-5, with 8 bases identical to TRBD2. The CDR3 is made up of 17 amino acids. J lost 5 bases, V lost 0 bases, and 11 bases had no gene match. Germline CDR1 SGHAT, CDR2 FQNNGV. The DNA for the CDR3 is TGTGCCAGCAGCTTAGATCAGCGGGAGCCCCGGAGGGAGACCCAGTACTTC. It codes for CASSLDQREPRRETQYF.

The chain employs TRBV6-5 and TRBJ1-5; no clear D gene. Germline values: CDR1 MNHEY, CDR2 SVGAGI. V was trimmed by 4 bases and J by 2 bases, leaving 6 bases between them. This CDR3 is built from 13 residues. The CDR3 spells CASSLLRNQPQHF. The CDR3 DNA sequence: TGTGCCAGCAGTTTACTACGCAATCAGCCCCAGCATTTT.

This clone appeared once. This CDR3 reads CSTREGPRAEQFF. DNA for the CDR3: TGCAGCACGAGGGAGGGCCCTCGGGCTGAGCAGTTCTTC. The rearrangement links TRBV29-1 to TRBJ2-1, with 7 nucleotides matching TRBD2. V trimming: 8 bases; J trimming: 9 bases; junction bases outside the gene matches: 13. CDR3 length equals 13 residues. The germline CDR1 and CDR2 sequences are SQVTM and ANQGSEA.